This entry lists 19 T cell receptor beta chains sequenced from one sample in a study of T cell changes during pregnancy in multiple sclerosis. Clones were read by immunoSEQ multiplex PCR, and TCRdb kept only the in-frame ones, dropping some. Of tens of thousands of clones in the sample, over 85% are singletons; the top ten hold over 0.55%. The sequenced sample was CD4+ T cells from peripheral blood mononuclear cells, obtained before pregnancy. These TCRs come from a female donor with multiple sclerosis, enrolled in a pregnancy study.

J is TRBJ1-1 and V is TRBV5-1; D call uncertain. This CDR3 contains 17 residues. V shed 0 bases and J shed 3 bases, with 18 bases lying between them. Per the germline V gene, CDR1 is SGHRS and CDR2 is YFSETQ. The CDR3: CASSLASGRLRDTEAFF. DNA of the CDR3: TGCGCCAGCAGCTTGGCCTCCGGGAGACTCCGGGACACTGAAGCTTTCTTT. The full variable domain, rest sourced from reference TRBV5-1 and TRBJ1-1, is KAGVTQTPRYLIKTRGQQVTLSCSPISGHRSVSWYQQTPGQGLQFLFEYFSETQRNKGNFPGRFSGRQFSNSRSEMNVSTLELGDSALYLCASSLASGRLRDTEAFFGQGTRLTVV.

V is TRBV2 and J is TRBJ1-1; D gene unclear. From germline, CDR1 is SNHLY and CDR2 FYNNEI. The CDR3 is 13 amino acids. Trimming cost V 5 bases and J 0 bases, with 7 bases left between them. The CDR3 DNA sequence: TGTGCCAGCAGTTCACAGCTGAACACTGAAGCTTTCTTT. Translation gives CASSSQLNTEAFF.

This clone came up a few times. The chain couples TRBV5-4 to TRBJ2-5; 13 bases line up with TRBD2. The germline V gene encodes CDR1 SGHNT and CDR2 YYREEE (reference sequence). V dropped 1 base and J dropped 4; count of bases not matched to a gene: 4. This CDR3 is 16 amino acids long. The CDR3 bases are TGTGCCAGCAGCTTGACTAGCGGGGGGGCAGGAGAGACCCAGTACTTC. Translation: CASSLTSGGAGETQYF.

CDR3 loop: CATRQGRGINSPLHF. The CDR3 nucleotides are TGCGCCACTCGACAGGGGCGAGGGATTAATTCACCCCTCCACTTT. The gene calls are TRBV4-1 and TRBJ1-6; 8 bases align to TRBD1. CDR3 length: 15 amino acids. Trimming removed 10 bases from V and 6 bases from J; junction bases left unmatched: 11. CDR1 is MGHRA and CDR2 is YSYEKL in the germline V gene.

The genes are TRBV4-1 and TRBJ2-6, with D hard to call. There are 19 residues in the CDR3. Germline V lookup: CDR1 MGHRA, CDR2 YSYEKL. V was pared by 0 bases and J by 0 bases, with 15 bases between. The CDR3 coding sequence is TGCGCCAGCAGCCAAGATTACCACAGTCTTTCCTCTGGGGCCAACGTCCTGACTTTC. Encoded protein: CASSQDYHSLSSGANVLTF.

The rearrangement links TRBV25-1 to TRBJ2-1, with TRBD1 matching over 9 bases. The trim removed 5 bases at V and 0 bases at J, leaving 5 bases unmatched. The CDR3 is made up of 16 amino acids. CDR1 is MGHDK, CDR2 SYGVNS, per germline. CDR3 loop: CASSLQGAISYNEQFF. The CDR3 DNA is TGTGCCAGCAGTCTACAGGGGGCAATCTCCTACAATGAGCAGTTCTTC.

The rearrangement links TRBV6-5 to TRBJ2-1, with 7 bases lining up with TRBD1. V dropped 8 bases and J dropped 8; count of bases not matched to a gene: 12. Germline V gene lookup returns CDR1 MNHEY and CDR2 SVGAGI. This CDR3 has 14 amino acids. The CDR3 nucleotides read TGTGCCAGCTCTAGGGACAGAGAATCGGATGAGCAGTTCTTC. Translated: CASSRDRESDEQFF.

CDR3 sequence reads: CAINTGQGVAEAFF. Written as DNA, the CDR3 is TGTGCCATCAACACGGGACAGGGGGTGGCTGAAGCTTTCTTT. J is TRBJ1-1 and V is TRBV10-3, with 11 bases identical to TRBD1. Germline CDR1 reads ENHRY; CDR2 reads SYGVKD. V was clipped by 7 bases and J by 6 bases; unmatched bases: 7. This CDR3 has 14 amino acids.

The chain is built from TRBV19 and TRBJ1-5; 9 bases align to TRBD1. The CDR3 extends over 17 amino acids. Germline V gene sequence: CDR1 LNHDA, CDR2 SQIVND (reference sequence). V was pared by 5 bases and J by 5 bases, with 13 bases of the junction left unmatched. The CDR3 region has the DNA TGTGCCAGTAGTCCGGGGACAGGGTGGTTGGGGGATCAGCCCCAGCATTTT. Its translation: CASSPGTGWLGDQPQHF.

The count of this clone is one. The CDR3 loop reads CASRVDTNTGELFF. In nucleotides, the CDR3 is TGTGCCAGTAGAGTAGATACGAACACCGGGGAGCTGTTTTTT. The chain recombines TRBV19 with TRBJ2-2, with no clear D. The CDR3 covers 14 residues. Germline V gene sequence: CDR1 LNHDA, CDR2 SQIVND (reference sequence). Deletions cut 6 bases from V and 0 bases from J, with 8 bases between.

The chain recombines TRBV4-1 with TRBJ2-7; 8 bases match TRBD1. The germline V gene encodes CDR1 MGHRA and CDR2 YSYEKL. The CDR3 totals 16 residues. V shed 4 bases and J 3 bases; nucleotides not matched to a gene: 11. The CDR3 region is CASSPGQVAISYEQYF. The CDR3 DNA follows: TGCGCCAGCAGCCCGGGACAGGTGGCGATCAGCTACGAGCAGTACTTC.

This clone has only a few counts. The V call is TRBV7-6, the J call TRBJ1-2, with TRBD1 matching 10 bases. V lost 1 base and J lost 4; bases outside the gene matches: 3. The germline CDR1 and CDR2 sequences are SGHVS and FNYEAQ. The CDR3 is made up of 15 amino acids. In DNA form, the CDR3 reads TGTGCCAGCAGCTTAGGACAGGGGGCCACCTATGGCTACACCTTC. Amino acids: CASSLGQGATYGYTF.

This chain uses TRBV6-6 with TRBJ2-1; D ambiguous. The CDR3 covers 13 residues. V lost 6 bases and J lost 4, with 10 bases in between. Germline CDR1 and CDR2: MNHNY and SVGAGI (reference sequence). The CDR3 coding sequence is TGTGCCAGCAGCCTAGACCCATACAATGAGCAGTTCTTC. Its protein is CASSLDPYNEQFF.

The CDR3 coding sequence is TGTGCCAGCAGTCTTAGCGGGGTGAACACCGGGGAGCTGTTTTTT. Translation gives CASSLSGVNTGELFF. The chain has TRBV2 and TRBJ2-2; 8 bases match TRBD2. Trimming took 5 bases from V and 1 from J; bases not matched to a gene: 3. CDR1 is SNHLY, CDR2 FYNNEI, per germline. The CDR3 extends over 15 amino acids. Full variable domain (rest looked up from reference TRBV2 and TRBJ2-2): EPEVTQTPSHQVTQMGQEVILRCVPISNHLYFYWYRQILGQKVEFLVSFYNNEISEKSEIFDDQFSVERPDGSNFTLKIRSTKLEDSAMYFCASSLSGVNTGELFFGEGSRLTVL.

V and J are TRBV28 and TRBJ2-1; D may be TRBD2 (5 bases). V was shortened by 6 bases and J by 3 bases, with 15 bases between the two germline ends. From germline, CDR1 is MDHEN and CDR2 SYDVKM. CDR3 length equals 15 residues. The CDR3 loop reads CASRVNGVYYNEQFF. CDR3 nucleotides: TGTGCCAGCAGGGTTAACGGGGTTTACTACAATGAGCAGTTCTTC. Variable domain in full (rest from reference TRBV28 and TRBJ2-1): DVKVTQSSRYLVKRTGEKVFLECVQDMDHENMFWYRQDPGLGLRLIYFSYDVKMKEKGDIPEGYSVSREKKERFSLILESASTNQTSMYLCASRVNGVYYNEQFFGPGTRLTVL.

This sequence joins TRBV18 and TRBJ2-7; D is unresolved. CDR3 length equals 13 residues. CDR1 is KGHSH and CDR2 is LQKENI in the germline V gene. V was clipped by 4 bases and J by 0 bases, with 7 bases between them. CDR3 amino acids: CASSQLSSYEQYF. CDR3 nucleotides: TGTGCCAGCTCACAGTTGAGCTCCTACGAGCAGTACTTC.

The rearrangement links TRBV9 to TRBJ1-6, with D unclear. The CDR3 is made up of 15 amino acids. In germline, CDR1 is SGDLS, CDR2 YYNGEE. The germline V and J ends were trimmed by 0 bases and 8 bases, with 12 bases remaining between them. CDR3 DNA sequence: TGTGCCAGCAGCGTAGGATACCACCCGGATTCACCCCTCCACTTT. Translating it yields CASSVGYHPDSPLHF. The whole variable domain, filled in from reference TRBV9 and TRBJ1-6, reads DSGVTQTPKHLITATGQRVTLRCSPRSGDLSVYWYQQSLDQGLQFLIQYYNGEERAKGNILERFSAQQFPDLHSELNLSSLELGDSALYFCASSVGYHPDSPLHFGNGTRLTVT.

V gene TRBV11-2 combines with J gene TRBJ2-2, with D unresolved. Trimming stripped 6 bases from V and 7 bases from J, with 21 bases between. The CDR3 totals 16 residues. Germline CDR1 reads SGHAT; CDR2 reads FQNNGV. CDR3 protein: CASRKEWSTTVGELFF. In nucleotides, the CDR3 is TGTGCCAGCAGGAAAGAGTGGTCTACCACCGTCGGGGAGCTGTTTTTT.

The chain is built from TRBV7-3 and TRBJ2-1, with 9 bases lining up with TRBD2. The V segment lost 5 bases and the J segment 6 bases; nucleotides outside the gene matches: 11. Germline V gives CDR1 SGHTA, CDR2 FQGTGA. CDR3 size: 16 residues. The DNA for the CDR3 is TGTGCCAGCAGCCAAGGTGGGCGGGGGGGCCTCAATGAGCAGTTCTTC. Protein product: CASSQGGRGGLNEQFF.